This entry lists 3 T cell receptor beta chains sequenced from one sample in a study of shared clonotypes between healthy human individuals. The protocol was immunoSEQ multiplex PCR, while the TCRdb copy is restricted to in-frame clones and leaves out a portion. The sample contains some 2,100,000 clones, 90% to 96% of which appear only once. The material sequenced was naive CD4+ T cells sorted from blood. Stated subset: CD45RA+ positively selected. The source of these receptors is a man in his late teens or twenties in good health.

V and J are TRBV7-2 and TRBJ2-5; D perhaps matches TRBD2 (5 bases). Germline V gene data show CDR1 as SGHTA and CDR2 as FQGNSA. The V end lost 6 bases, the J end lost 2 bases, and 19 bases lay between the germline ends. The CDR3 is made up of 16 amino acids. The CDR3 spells CASRRSGRQGQETQYF. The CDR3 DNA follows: TGTGCCAGCAGAAGGAGCGGCAGACAAGGTCAAGAGACCCAGTACTTC.

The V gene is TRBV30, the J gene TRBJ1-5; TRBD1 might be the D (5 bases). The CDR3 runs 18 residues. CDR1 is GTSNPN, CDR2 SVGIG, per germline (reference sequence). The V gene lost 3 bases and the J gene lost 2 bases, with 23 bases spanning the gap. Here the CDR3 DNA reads TGTGCCTGGAGCACTACGGGCAGGGTGGGTTCGGGCAATCAGCCCCAGCATTTT. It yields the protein CAWSTTGRVGSGNQPQHF. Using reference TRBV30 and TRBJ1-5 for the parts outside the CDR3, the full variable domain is SQTIHQWPATLVQPVGSPLSLECTVEGTSNPNLYWYRQAAGRGLQLLFYSVGIGQISSEVPQNLSASRPQDRQFILSSKKLLLSDSGFYLCAWSTTGRVGSGNQPQHFGDGTRLSIL.

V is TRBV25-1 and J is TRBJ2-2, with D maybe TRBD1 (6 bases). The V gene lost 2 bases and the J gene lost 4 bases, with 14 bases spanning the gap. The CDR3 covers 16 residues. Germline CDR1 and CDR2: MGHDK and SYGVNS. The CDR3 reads CASSEAGGGGTGELFF. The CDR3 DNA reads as TGTGCCAGCAGTGAAGCTGGGGGCGGCGGCACCGGGGAGCTGTTTTTT.